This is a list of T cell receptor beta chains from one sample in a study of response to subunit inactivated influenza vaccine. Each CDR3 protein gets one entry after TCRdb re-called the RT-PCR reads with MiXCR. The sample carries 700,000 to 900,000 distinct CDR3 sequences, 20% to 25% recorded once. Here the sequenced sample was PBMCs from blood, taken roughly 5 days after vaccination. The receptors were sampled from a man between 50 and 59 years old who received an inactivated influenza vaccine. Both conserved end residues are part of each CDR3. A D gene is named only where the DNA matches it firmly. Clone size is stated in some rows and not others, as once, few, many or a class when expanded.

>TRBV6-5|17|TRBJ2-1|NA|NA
CASSYGIRDGRYNEQFF
TGTGCCAGCAGTTACGGGATCAGGGATGGGCGCTACAATGAGCAGTTCTTC
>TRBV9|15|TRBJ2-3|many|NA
CASSVADGWPDTQYF
TGTGCCAGCAGCGTAGCGGACGGCTGGCCAGATACGCAGTATTTT
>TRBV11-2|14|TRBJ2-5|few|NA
CASSPWAGQETQYF
TGTGCCAGCAGCCCCTGGGCCGGCCAAGAGACCCAGTACTTC
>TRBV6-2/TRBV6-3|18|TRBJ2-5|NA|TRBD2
CASSTYRLAGAPQETQYF
TGTGCCAGCAGTACCTACCGGCTAGCGGGGGCCCCTCAAGAGACCCAGTACTTC
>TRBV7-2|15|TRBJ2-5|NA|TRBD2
CASSTGTSGAETQYF
TGTGCCAGCAGCACCGGGACTAGCGGGGCAGAGACCCAGTACTTC
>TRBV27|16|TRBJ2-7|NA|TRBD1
CASSSLPGTGEDEQYF
TGTGCCAGCAGTTCCCTCCCCGGGACAGGGGAAGACGAGCAGTACTTC
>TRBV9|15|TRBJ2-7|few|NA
CASSVGNGFSYEQYF
TGTGCCAGCAGCGTAGGAAACGGCTTCTCCTACGAGCAGTACTTC
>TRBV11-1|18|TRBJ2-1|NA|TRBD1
CASRLVLRGQFMYNEQFF
TGTGCCAGCAGATTAGTATTAAGGGGGCAGTTTATGTACAATGAGCAGTTCTTC
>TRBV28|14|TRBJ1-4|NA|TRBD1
CASSSGQGLFKLFF
TGTGCCAGCAGCTCGGGACAGGGCCTCTTCAAGCTGTTTTTT
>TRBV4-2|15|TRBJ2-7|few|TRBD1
CASSQDRRDSYEQYF
TGTGCCAGCAGCCAAGATCGTCGGGACAGCTACGAGCAGTACTTC
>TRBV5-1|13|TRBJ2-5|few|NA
CASSMGGFETQYF
TGCGCCAGCAGCATGGGGGGATTCGAGACCCAGTACTTC
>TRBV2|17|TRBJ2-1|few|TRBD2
CATTKREAPGSYNEQFF
TGTGCCACAACGAAGCGGGAGGCCCCCGGCTCCTACAATGAGCAGTTCTTC
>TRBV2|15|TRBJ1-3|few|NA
CASSPRKSSGNTIYF
TGTGCCAGCAGTCCAAGGAAGAGCTCTGGAAACACCATATATTTT
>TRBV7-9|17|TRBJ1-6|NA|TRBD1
CASSSYLGTGVNSPLHF
TGTGCCAGCAGCTCCTACTTGGGGACAGGGGTAAATTCACCCCTCCACTTT
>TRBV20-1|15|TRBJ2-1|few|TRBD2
CSARPHTSGGNEQFF
TGCAGTGCTAGACCACATACTAGCGGGGGGAATGAGCAGTTCTTC
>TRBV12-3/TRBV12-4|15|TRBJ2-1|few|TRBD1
CASTATGGGYNEQFF
TGTGCCAGCACCGCCACAGGGGGCGGTTACAATGAGCAGTTCTTC
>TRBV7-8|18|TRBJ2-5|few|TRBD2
CASSLVLAGGPFRVTQYF
TGTGCCAGCAGCTTAGTGCTAGCGGGAGGCCCATTTAGGGTGACCCAGTACTTC
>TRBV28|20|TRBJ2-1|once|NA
CASSSFPRVRGRVSYNEQFF
TGTGCCAGCAGCTCTTTCCCTCGTGTTAGGGGTCGAGTCTCCTACAATGAGCAGTTCTTC